This T cell receptor (beta chain) was sequenced during a study of PD-1 blockade in classical Hodgkin lymphoma (dated by TCRdb to 2020 to 2021). For the study in its entirety: Nivolumab dosing was 3 mg/kg intravenously every 2 weeks, continuing until either disease progression or unacceptable toxicity. The study used TCR beta sequencing and CyTOF to define a peripheral blood immune signature of response to PD-1 blockade in classical Hodgkin lymphoma.

Genomic DNA was extracted with the Qiagen DNeasy kit from unsorted PBMCs and from negatively selected CD4+ and CD8+ fractions. TCR beta CDR3 regions were subjected to amplification by immunoSEQ multiplex PCR with primers that anneal to V and J segments. A synthetic immune receptor repertoire was used to minimize amplification bias, and any residual bias was removed computationally once sequencing was done. The paper's data handling went like this. Repertoire diversity was quantified as the Shannon entropy index using custom Python scripts. Unsorted, CD4+ and CD8+ repertoires were analyzed separately, except in combined analyses where CD4+ and CD8+ sequences were merged in silico. A clone counted as expanded when the clone's frequency after treatment rose at least 2-fold relative to C1D1, and clones undetected at baseline were given a pseudocount of 0.5. Clones with 0 or 1 copy at C1D1 were classified as singleton clones, and clones with 2 or more copies were classified as non-singleton clones. Clones expanded in unsorted samples were labelled as CD4+, CD8+ or unknown by matching protein sequences in sorted samples from the same patient. Wilcoxon tests on paired samples were used to test changes in diversity from C1D1 to C4D1. TCRdb obtained this table from immuneACCESS and retained in-frame rearrangements with V and J assigned. These tables miss some clones; where compared with another copy, unresolved V genes account for less than half of the shortfall, and the remainder is unexplained. The V and J calls and clone size are taken from that table; D and trimming were inferred from the DNA. The sample table lists 70,000 to 80,000 clones, 93% of them with a count of one. The leading ten clones occupy more than 6.5% of the sample.

From the germline V gene (reference sequence), CDR1 is MNHEY and CDR2 is SMNVEV. Including the terminal cysteine and phenylalanine, the CDR3 comprises 14 residues. The kept DNA is CDR3 alone, 42 bases in frame from the first base. V lost 5 bases and J lost 2 bases, and the count of bases not matched to a germline gene is 3. This clone has just one count. The antigen it binds to is not known. No base qualities exist here, and no much larger clone lies one base off it. Other DNA sequences in this sample translate to the same CDR3. What the research found in general, with its limitations: Trial patients achieving complete response had baseline diversity similar to newly diagnosed patients, whereas partial responders and progressors had significantly lower diversity. Baseline TCR diversity was reported to be lower in newly diagnosed patients than in healthy donors, and even lower in relapsed/refractory patients. The study was limited to a single clinical trial cohort, and causes of repertoire differences, possibly disease activity or prior therapy, remained undefined. Patients starting nivolumab less than 1 year after ASCT had lower diversity and were excluded from later analyses to avoid confounding by immune reconstitution. By C4D1, a significant rise was seen in CD4+ TCR diversity but not in CD8+ TCR diversity (p=0.0027 vs p=0.16), and the rise was most apparent among complete responders (p=0.02).

This specimen's time point label, interpreted: cycle 1 day 1 (C1D1), immediately before nivolumab initiation. Relapse after autologous stem cell transplantation had occurred in all trial patients, and cohorts A, B and C were distinguished by prior brentuximab vedotin exposure. The trial cohort comprised more than 55 patients with relapsed/refractory classical Hodgkin lymphoma whose best overall responses were complete response, partial response or progressive disease. Single-agent nivolumab was administered to trial patients in the multi-cohort phase II CheckMate 205 trial. Best overall response was determined by an independent review committee according to the 2007 International Working Group response criteria. PBMCs from the trial were collected at three points: immediately before nivolumab initiation (C1D1), and during therapy at cycle 2 day 1 and cycle 4 day 1. Peripheral blood was collected in 8 mL Vacutainer Cell Preparation Tubes, from which PBMCs were isolated by centrifugation and then cryopreserved.

This clonotype originated in a human donor with classical Hodgkin lymphoma. The rearranged segments are TRBV27 and TRBJ1-5; 7 middle bases align to TRBD1. Sequenced material: peripheral blood mononuclear cells (PBMCs), taken at baseline. The CDR3 in this case is CASSLGQGNQPQHF. The nucleotide sequence is given as TGTGCCAGCAGTCTCGGACAGGGCAATCAGCCCCAGCATTTT.